The clone carrying this T cell receptor beta chain was counted once. The target antigen is unknown. One end of the junction fails to match germline, which may point to a read error. The data derive from a study of T cells in localized non-small cell lung cancer. General study results and limits: Longer overall survival was seen with higher T cell density measured in blood. Peak T cell clonality was found in uninvolved adjacent lung, exceeding tumor.

Method: immunoSEQ multiplex PCR; TCRdb's copy keeps in-frame clones and lacks some. The repertoire consists of roughly 13,000 clones, with approximately 89% occurring once and the leading ten covering around 2.5%. The CDR3 covers 15 residues. Germline values: CDR1 MDHEN, CDR2 SYDVKM. The material was peripheral blood mononuclear cells, obtained before any cancer treatment. The chain joins TRBV28 to TRBJ2-7; maybe TRBD2 (6 bases). This TCR was recovered from a man between 40 and 70 years old with stage III lung adenocarcinoma. This CDR3 is CASSLWGGGTYEQYF. Here the CDR3 DNA reads TGTGCCAGCAGTCTATGGGGAGGAGGCACCTACGAGCAGTACTTC.